The 32 T cell receptor beta chains below all came from one sample that was sequenced in a study of cytomegalovirus exposure and HLA in healthy donors. A multiplex PCR was run with 60 Vbeta primers and 13 Jbeta primers. Method: immunoSEQ multiplex PCR; TCRdb's copy keeps in-frame clones and lacks some. The profile covers 90,000 or so clones, with 78% appearing a single time and approximately 3% taken by the ten largest. Material for sequencing was PBMCs. These receptors all stem from a woman in her thirties or forties in good health and CMV-seronegative.

This sequence joins TRBV5-1 and TRBJ2-7; no firm D call. The CDR3 consists of 15 residues. The ends were cut back, 1 base at V and 4 bases at J, with 15 bases in the middle. CDR1 is SGHRS, CDR2 YFSETQ, per germline. CDR3 region: CASSLRSLGGYEQYF. CDR3 DNA: TGCGCCAGCAGCTTGAGGAGTCTCGGCGGATACGAGCAGTACTTC.

This sequence joins TRBV4-3 and TRBJ1-1; maybe TRBD1 (6 bases). The germline V and J ends were trimmed by 1 base and 5 bases, with 14 bases remaining between them. CDR3 size: 15 residues. Per the germline V gene, CDR1 is LGHNA and CDR2 is YSLEER. CDR3: CASSQGGGLRTEAFF. As DNA, the CDR3 is TGCGCCAGCAGCCAAGGGGGGGGCCTCCGGACTGAAGCTTTCTTT.

In this sample, this clone turned up a few times. The chain joins TRBV5-1 to TRBJ2-7; TRBD2 might be the D (5 bases). CDR1 is SGHRS and CDR2 is YFSETQ in the germline V gene. The CDR3 length is 13 residues. Between the trimmed V and J ends, which lost 3 bases and 2 bases, there was a span of 9 bases. CDR3: CASSSGIAYEQYF. Written as DNA, the CDR3 is TGCGCCAGCAGCTCGGGGATCGCCTACGAGCAGTACTTC.

This clone was recorded once. The chain couples TRBV7-2 to TRBJ1-4; the D gene is possibly TRBD1 (5 bases). Trimming removed 5 bases from V and 4 bases from J, with 11 bases in between. The CDR3 has 14 residues. The V gene's germline CDR1 is SGHTA and CDR2 FQGNSA. The CDR3 is CASSRGGINEKLFF. The CDR3 coding sequence is TGTGCCAGCAGCCGGGGGGGGATTAATGAAAAACTGTTTTTT.

V gene TRBV5-1 combines with J gene TRBJ1-6; no clear D gene. Looked up from germline, CDR1 is SGHRS and CDR2 is YFSETQ. V was clipped by 0 bases and J by 7 bases, with 8 bases between them. The CDR3 has 14 residues. The CDR3, as DNA: TGCGCCAGCAGCTTGGACAGTGCGAATTCACCCCTCCACTTT. Protein product: CASSLDSANSPLHF.

With regard to this clone: One junction end does not reproduce the germline sequence, and a read error may be involved. V gene TRBV6-6 combines with J gene TRBJ2-2; possible D gene TRBD2, 5 bases. The CDR3 is 14 residues long. The V gene's germline CDR1 is MNHNY and CDR2 SVGAGI (reference sequence). The CDR3, as DNA: TGTGCCAGCAGTAAGAAGGGCCAGACCGGGGAGCTGCTTTTT. Protein product: CASSKKGQTGELLF.

V usage is TRBV7-2 and J usage is TRBJ2-2, with D possibly matching TRBD2 (6 bases). The germline V and J ends were trimmed by 4 bases and 0 bases, with 9 bases remaining between them. Per germline, CDR1 SGHTA and CDR2 FQGNSA. The CDR3 consists of 15 residues. For the CDR3, the DNA is TGTGCCAGCAGCTCGAGGAGGGCGAACACCGGGGAGCTGTTTTTT. As protein: CASSSRRANTGELFF.

This clone was counted once. This sequence joins TRBV28 and TRBJ1-3; tentatively, D is TRBD1 (5 bases). Trimming took 9 bases from V and 3 from J, leaving 9 bases between them. This CDR3 spans 12 amino acids. Germline V gene sequence: CDR1 MDHEN, CDR2 SYDVKM. The CDR3 here is CASWTLGNTIYF. DNA for the CDR3: TGTGCCAGTTGGACACTTGGAAACACCATATATTTT. Full variable domain (rest looked up from reference TRBV28 and TRBJ1-3): DVKVTQSSRYLVKRTGEKVFLECVQDMDHENMFWYRQDPGLGLRLIYFSYDVKMKEKGDIPEGYSVSREKKERFSLILESASTNQTSMYLCASWTLGNTIYFGEGSWLTVV.

This rearrangement joins TRBV30 to TRBJ1-2; 10 positions match TRBD1. Germline V lookup: CDR1 GTSNPN, CDR2 SVGIG (reference sequence). V lost 4 bases and J lost 4; bases outside the gene matches: 3. CDR3 length: 13 residues. In nucleotides, the CDR3 is TGTGCCTGGATCGGGACAGGGGCCTATGGCTACACCTTC. Translated, it gives CAWIGTGAYGYTF. Drawing the rest from reference TRBV30 and TRBJ1-2, the complete variable domain is SQTIHQWPATLVQPVGSPLSLECTVEGTSNPNLYWYRQAAGRGLQLLFYSVGIGQISSEVPQNLSASRPQDRQFILSSKKLLLSDSGFYLCAWIGTGAYGYTFGSGTRLTVV.

The rearrangement uses TRBV5-4 and TRBJ2-7; TRBD2 is a possible D gene (6 bases). The CDR3 has 14 amino acids. Per germline, CDR1 SGHNT and CDR2 YYREEE (reference sequence). V was trimmed by 0 bases and J by 6 bases, leaving 13 bases between them. The CDR3 DNA reads TGTGCCAGCAGCTTGGATGGAGGGGCGGGCGAGCAGTACTTC. Its translation is CASSLDGGAGEQYF.

This clone appeared a few times. The CDR3 DNA is TGTGCCGTCGGGTACACCGGGGAGCTGTTTTTT. Residues: CAVGYTGELFF. This chain connects TRBV10-3 to TRBJ2-2; D ambiguous. CDR1 and CDR2 (germline): ENHRY, SYGVKD. V shed 11 bases and J shed 3 bases, with 7 bases lying between them. This CDR3 is built from 11 residues.

The chain uses TRBV7-8 and TRBJ2-2; 7 positions agree with TRBD2. This CDR3 is built from 14 residues. CDR1 and CDR2 (germline): SGHVS, FQNEAQ. Trimming at V came to 2 bases and at J to 5 bases, leaving 2 bases not matched to a gene. CDR3 sequence reads: CASSLREETGELFF. DNA for the CDR3: TGTGCCAGCAGCTTACGGGAGGAGACCGGGGAGCTGTTTTTT. The whole variable domain, remainder taken from reference TRBV7-8 and TRBJ2-2, is GAGVSQSPRYKVAKRGQDVALRCDPISGHVSLFWYQQALGQGPEFLTYFQNEAQLDKSGLPSDRFFAERPEGSVSTLKIQRTQQEDSAVYLCASSLREETGELFFGEGSRLTVL.

The chain has TRBV28 and TRBJ1-1; D remains unclear. Germline CDR1 is MDHEN and CDR2 is SYDVKM. This CDR3 is 13 amino acids long. The V gene lost 5 bases and the J gene lost 4 bases, with 11 bases spanning the gap. The chain's CDR3 is CASSPHRGTEAFF. The CDR3 DNA reads TGTGCCAGCAGTCCTCATAGAGGCACTGAAGCTTTCTTT.

Note on this clone: Mismatch with germline at one junction end may stem from a read error. V gene TRBV2 combines with J gene TRBJ2-2, with D possibly matching TRBD2 (6 bases). This CDR3 is 15 amino acids long. From germline, CDR1 is SNHLY and CDR2 FYNNEI. The CDR3 region is CACSEAGFNTGELFF. The CDR3 coding sequence is TGTGCCTGCAGTGAGGCGGGATTCAACACCGGGGAGCTGTTTTTT.

This CDR3 is CASSSLFSGRDNEQFF. The CDR3 DNA is TGTGCCAGCAGCTCCCTCTTTAGCGGGAGGGACAATGAGCAGTTCTTC. The chain combines TRBV11-2 with TRBJ2-1; 11 bases align to TRBD2. Looked up from germline, CDR1 is SGHAT and CDR2 is FQNNGV. The V segment lost 4 bases and the J segment 5 bases; nucleotides outside the gene matches: 7. The CDR3 extends over 16 amino acids. Variable domain in full (rest from reference TRBV11-2 and TRBJ2-1): EAGVAQSPRYKIIEKRQSVAFWCNPISGHATLYWYQQILGQGPKLLIQFQNNGVVDDSQLPKDRFSAERLKGVDSTLKIQPAKLEDSAVYLCASSSLFSGRDNEQFFGPGTRLTVL.

This clone occurred a few times. The V call is TRBV5-1, the J call TRBJ1-1, with TRBD1 matching over 8 bases. Germline CDR1 and CDR2: SGHRS and YFSETQ. The CDR3 contains 18 residues. The V segment lost 4 bases and the J segment 0 bases; nucleotides outside the gene matches: 14. CDR3 sequence (DNA): TGCGCCAGCAGCAAAATTCCGGGACAGGTCGGGATGAACACTGAAGCTTTCTTT. Translating it yields CASSKIPGQVGMNTEAFF.

This chain links TRBV7-8 with TRBJ2-3; 12 bases line up with TRBD1. The germline V gene has CDR1 SGHVS and CDR2 FQNEAQ. CDR3 length: 16 residues. V lost 4 bases and J lost 6; bases outside the gene matches: 8. The CDR3 spells CASSSLGTGGKDTQYF. As DNA, the CDR3 is TGTGCCAGCAGCTCTTTGGGGACAGGGGGCAAGGATACGCAGTATTTT.

This sequence joins TRBV19 and TRBJ2-2; D unclear. This CDR3 comprises 11 residues. The germline gives CDR1 LNHDA, CDR2 SQIVND (reference sequence). The V end was cut by 6 bases, the J end by 5 bases, with 4 bases between. The CDR3 DNA reads as TGTGCCAGTAGGACAACCGGGGAGCTGTTTTTT. It codes for CASRTTGELFF.

This chain connects TRBV9 to TRBJ2-2, with a tentative D call TRBD1 (6 bases). Germline CDR1 is SGDLS and CDR2 is YYNGEE. The CDR3 has 15 residues. V was pared by 0 bases and J by 1 base, with 7 bases between. In DNA form, the CDR3 reads TGTGCCAGCAGCGTAGGACAGGTGAACACCGGGGAGCTGTTTTTT. Its translation is CASSVGQVNTGELFF.

The gene calls are TRBV29-1 and TRBJ2-2; D might be TRBD1 (5 bases). The V end was cut by 7 bases, the J end by 1 base, with 13 bases between. Germline-derived CDR1 and CDR2 are SQVTM and ANQGSEA. This CDR3 is built from 14 residues. CDR3 DNA sequence: TGCAGCGCAAAACAGACAGAGAACACCGGGGAGCTGTTTTTT. Amino acid sequence: CSAKQTENTGELFF.

This clone was recorded only once. The chain couples TRBV10-3 to TRBJ2-1, with 8 bases aligning to TRBD1. In germline, CDR1 is ENHRY, CDR2 SYGVKD. Losses at the gene ends were 4 bases for V and 8 bases for J; bases not matched to a gene: 16. This CDR3 contains 17 residues. Here the CDR3 reads CAISGRTGKEAGDEQFF. CDR3 bases: TGTGCCATCAGTGGTCGGACAGGGAAGGAGGCCGGCGATGAGCAGTTCTTC.

V gene TRBV4-1 combines with J gene TRBJ1-2; TRBD1 agrees at 9 bases. With V trimmed by 4 bases and J by 4 bases, 7 bases remained unmatched. From germline, CDR1 is MGHRA and CDR2 YSYEKL. The CDR3 extends over 15 amino acids. The CDR3 DNA sequence: TGCGCCAGCAGCCCATCGGGACAGGGTGTCTATGGCTACACCTTC. Protein product: CASSPSGQGVYGYTF.

Remarks on this clone: The junction differs from germline at one of its ends, possibly a read error. Other DNA sequences within the sample encode an identical CDR3. V gene TRBV7-9 combines with J gene TRBJ1-3; 8 nucleotides agree with TRBD1. This CDR3 has 14 residues. Germline lookup yields CDR1 SEHNR and CDR2 FQNEAQ (reference sequence). CDR3 in amino acids: CASSLTGAGNTIYF. The CDR3 DNA follows: TGTGCCAGCAGCTTGACAGGGGCTGGAAACACCATATACTTT. Variable domain in full (rest from reference TRBV7-9 and TRBJ1-3): DTGVSQNPRHKITKRGQNVTFRCDPISEHNRLYWYRQTLGQGPEFLTYFQNEAQLEKSRLLSDRFSAERPKGSFSTLEIQRTEQGDSAMYLCASSLTGAGNTIYFGEGSWLTVV.

To note about this clone: The sample carries other DNA sequences with the same CDR3. The rearrangement joins TRBV28 to TRBJ1-1, with TRBD1 matching over 10 bases. Germline trimming cut 6 bases from V and 1 base from J; bases unmatched to any gene: 8. Germline V CDR1 and CDR2: MDHEN, SYDVKM. The CDR3 sequence is 16 residues long. As DNA, the CDR3 is TGTGCCAGCAGCGGACAGGGGGGGGCGGAGAACACTGAAGCTTTCTTT. Its protein is CASSGQGGAENTEAFF.

The rearrangement uses TRBV29-1 and TRBJ2-6; D remains unclear. Germline-derived CDR1 and CDR2 are SQVTM and ANQGSEA. V was trimmed by 6 bases and J by 0 bases, leaving 12 bases between them. CDR3 length equals 15 residues. CDR3 sequence: CSVQTGNSGANVLTF. CDR3 coding DNA: TGCAGCGTCCAGACTGGAAACTCTGGGGCCAACGTCCTGACTTTC. Together with reference TRBV29-1 and TRBJ2-6, the CDR3 gives the full variable domain: SAVISQKPSRDICQRGTSLTIQCQVDSQVTMMFWYRQQPGQSLTLIATANQGSEATYESGFVIDKFPISRPNLTFSTLTVSNMSPEDSSIYLCSVQTGNSGANVLTFGAGSRLTVL.

The V call is TRBV5-1, the J call TRBJ2-2; TRBD2 matches at 12 bases. V lost 2 bases and J lost 8; bases outside the gene matches: 4. CDR1 SGHRS and CDR2 YFSETQ come from the germline V gene. The CDR3 runs to 15 residues. CDR3 residues: CASSLLTSGSGELFF. CDR3 nucleotide sequence: TGCGCCAGCAGCTTATTGACTAGCGGGAGTGGGGAGCTGTTTTTT.

The chain uses TRBV6-1 and TRBJ1-2, with D perhaps matching TRBD1 (5 bases). The CDR3 consists of 15 residues. V lost 5 bases and J lost 4, with 17 bases in between. Germline CDR1 is MNHNS and CDR2 is SASEGT. The CDR3 coding sequence is TGTGCCAGCAGTCGAGTAGGGGTACAGACCTATGGCTACACCTTC. Translation: CASSRVGVQTYGYTF.

This chain links TRBV5-6 with TRBJ1-5, with 7 nucleotides matching TRBD1. From germline, CDR1 is SGHDT and CDR2 YYEEEE. V lost 2 bases to trimming and J lost 4 bases; unmatched junction nucleotides: 9. The CDR3 loop spans 16 amino acids. CDR3 sequence reads: CASSLRGRGLNQPQHF. CDR3 DNA sequence: TGTGCCAGCAGCTTAAGGGGGCGAGGTCTTAATCAGCCCCAGCATTTT.

The chain links TRBV2 to TRBJ2-6, with D possibly TRBD1 on 6 matching bases. CDR1 is SNHLY and CDR2 is FYNNEI in the germline V gene. The length of the CDR3 is 17 residues. Deletions cut 2 bases from V and 4 bases from J, with 15 bases between. The CDR3 nucleotides read TGTGCCAGCAGTGAACGAGTGAGGGGGTACGGGGCCAACGTCCTGACTTTC. Protein: CASSERVRGYGANVLTF.

The rearrangement links TRBV5-5 to TRBJ1-1; no definite D call. Germline V gene lookup returns CDR1 SGHKS and CDR2 YYEKEE (reference sequence). V was cut by 2 bases and J by 0 bases, with 2 bases left in between. There are 12 residues in the CDR3. CDR3 sequence reads: CASSFMNTEAFF. CDR3 nucleotide sequence: TGTGCCAGCAGCTTCATGAACACTGAAGCTTTCTTT. Full variable domain (rest looked up from reference TRBV5-5 and TRBJ1-1): DAGVTQSPTHLIKTRGQQVTLRCSPISGHKSVSWYQQVLGQGPQFIFQYYEKEERGRGNFPDRFSARQFPNYSSELNVNALLLGDSALYLCASSFMNTEAFFGQGTRLTVV.

The chain uses TRBV27 and TRBJ1-5, with 7 bases identical to TRBD1. V dropped 6 bases and J dropped 0; count of bases not matched to a gene: 5. Germline V gene lookup returns CDR1 MNHEY and CDR2 SMNVEV (reference sequence). The CDR3 length is 15 residues. CDR3 in amino acids: CASRKDRSSNQPQHF. The DNA of the CDR3 is TGTGCCAGCAGGAAGGACAGGAGTAGCAATCAGCCCCAGCATTTT.

This chain uses TRBV9 with TRBJ1-4; 8 bases are a match to TRBD1. The CDR3 loop spans 15 amino acids. Losses at the gene ends were 4 bases for V and 5 bases for J; bases not matched to a gene: 7. Germline V gene data show CDR1 as SGDLS and CDR2 as YYNGEE. This CDR3 is CASSPGQATNEKLFF. Here the CDR3 DNA reads TGTGCCAGCAGCCCGGGACAGGCCACAAATGAAAAACTGTTTTTT.